This T cell receptor (beta chain) is from a study of Ad26.COV2.S vaccination and SARS-CoV-2 variants. Study findings and constraints: Spike-specific TCR breadth was greater after Ad26.COV2.S than placebo.

Sample treatment: about 20 received Ad26.COV2.S at low or high dose, single or two shots; about 5 received placebo; per-sample allocation not given. Sample collection was performed on day 63 after the first vaccine or placebo injection. Germline-derived CDR1 and CDR2 are GTSNPN and SVGIG (reference sequence). The CDR3 loop spans 13 amino acids. Only in-frame clones appear in the TCRdb table, and some are missing; sequencing was by immunoSEQ multiplex PCR. Among 430,000 or so clones listed, approximately 89% were seen once. Only a few counts were recorded for this clone. Its antigen remains unknown. The sample here was peripheral blood, taken in a trial of Ad26.COV2.S vaccine versus placebo. The chain has TRBV30 and TRBJ2-6, with TRBD2 identical over 7 bases. This sequence originates from a person aged 18-60 years who received the Ad26.COV2.S COVID-19 vaccine or a placebo. The CDR3 reads CASPGGGANVLTF. The CDR3 region has the DNA TGTGCGTCTCCGGGAGGAGGGGCCAACGTCCTGACTTTC.